These T cell receptor beta chains were read from a single sample in a study of blood T cell repertoires in COVID-19. The assay was immunoSEQ multiplex PCR, and TCRdb's table has in-frame clones only and misses some. The sample gives about 140,000 clones, over 75% of which show up once; about 2.9% is in the top ten. Specimen: PBMCs or T cells enriched from blood (not recorded which). The receptors originated from a woman between 50 and 59 years old who had recovered from COVID-19. The CDR3 runs from the conserved cysteine through the conserved F or W. The D gene is left open where the match is weak. The size entry is marked missing in some rows and otherwise reads once, few, many or a size class.

cdr3_nt | cdr3_aa | clone_size | j_call | v_call | d_call
TGTGCCAGCAGCCTCGGGTCTAATTCACCCCTCCACTTT | CASSLGSNSPLHF | - | TRBJ1-6 | TRBV11-3 | -
TGTGCCAGCATCCAGGGTGCAACTAATGAAAAACTGTTTTTT | CASIQGATNEKLFF | - | TRBJ1-4 | TRBV6-5 | -
TGTGCCAGCAGCCGTAAGGAACAGGGCGCTAACTATGGCTACACCTTC | CASSRKEQGANYGYTF | - | TRBJ1-2 | TRBV3-1/TRBV3-2 | -
TGTGCCAGCAGACAGAGCGGGGGAAACACTGAAGCTTTCTTT | CASRQSGGNTEAFF | many | TRBJ1-1 | TRBV3-1/TRBV3-2 | -
TGTGCCAGCAGCCAAGATCAGCTACGGGGGGGTTCCTATGGCTACACCTTC | CASSQDQLRGGSYGYTF | - | TRBJ1-2 | TRBV4-2 | -
TGTGCCAGCAGCAAGGACAGGGTGGTGACCGGGGAGCTGTTTTTT | CASSKDRVVTGELFF | - | TRBJ2-2 | TRBV5-6 | TRBD1
TGTGCCAGTAGTATAAAGGCTAGCGGGACGTACGAGCAGTACTTC | CASSIKASGTYEQYF | once | TRBJ2-7 | TRBV19 | TRBD2
TGCGCCAGCAGCCCCGGGACAGGGGACCAATCTGAAGCTTTCTTT | CASSPGTGDQSEAFF | - | TRBJ1-1 | TRBV5-1 | TRBD1
TGTGCCAGCAGCTGGGGGACAGGAATTGAAGCTTTCTTT | CASSWGTGIEAFF | - | TRBJ1-1 | TRBV5-4 | TRBD1
TGTGCCAGCAGCGGGGGACTAGCGGGAGAGGAGCCTGAGCAGTTCTTC | CASSGGLAGEEPEQFF | - | TRBJ2-1 | TRBV3-1/TRBV3-2 | TRBD2
TGTGCCAGCAGTTACTCTTCGAATGAGCAGTTCTTC | CASSYSSNEQFF | - | TRBJ2-1 | TRBV6-6 | -
TGTGCCAGCAGTGAAGTTACAGTTTCTAGCTCCGGTGGCTACACCTTC | CASSEVTVSSSGGYTF | few | TRBJ1-2 | TRBV2 | -
TGTGCCAGCGGGTCGGGAGGGAAGGGTGGTCTCGAAGCTTTCTTT | CASGSGGKGGLEAFF | - | TRBJ1-1 | TRBV27 | -
TGTGCCAGCTCGACTCCAACTACCGGCACAGATACGCAGTATTTT | CASSTPTTGTDTQYF | - | TRBJ2-3 | TRBV18 | -
TGTGCCAGCACCGGGGACAGGGTCTATGGCTACACCTTC | CASTGDRVYGYTF | - | TRBJ1-2 | TRBV2 | TRBD1
TGTGCCAGTAGTTCAGTCGCCTCTGGAAACACCATATATTTT | CASSSVASGNTIYF | many | TRBJ1-3 | TRBV19 | -
TGTGCCAGCAGTCCGGGTCTTGGAATCTCCTACGAGCAGTACTTC | CASSPGLGISYEQYF | - | TRBJ2-7 | TRBV9 | -
TGTGCCAGCAGCTTATTGGTGGGGGGGTTCAATGAGCAGTTCTTC | CASSLLVGGFNEQFF | - | TRBJ2-1 | TRBV11-2 | TRBD2
TGTGCCAGCAGTACGCCGGGGGGCGGGAACTACGAGCAGTACTTC | CASSTPGGGNYEQYF | - | TRBJ2-7 | TRBV6-5 | -
TGTGCCAGCAGCCCCAGGGGCGCCGGTAATGAAAAACTGTTTTTT | CASSPRGAGNEKLFF | - | TRBJ1-4 | TRBV7-9 | -
TGTGCAAGTCGCTTAGAAGTGCGTCAGCAGTTCTTC | CASRLEVRQQFF | - | TRBJ2-1 | TRBV12-2 | -
TGTGCCAGCAGCCCTAGGGGTTCCTCGAGCACAGATACGCAGTATTTT | CASSPRGSSSTDTQYF | - | TRBJ2-3 | TRBV9 | -
TGTGCCAGCGGACGGGGACAGGGGGTAGATACGCAGTATTTT | CASGRGQGVDTQYF | - | TRBJ2-3 | TRBV6-5 | TRBD1
TGTGCCAGCAGTGGCCCCCGCGGGGGAAGGGCTGGAAACACCATATATTTT | CASSGPRGGRAGNTIYF | - | TRBJ1-3 | TRBV28 | -
TGTGCCCTAGTTCGGCAGGGTGGCACTGAAGCTTTCTTT | CALVRQGGTEAFF | - | TRBJ1-1 | TRBV30 | -
TGTGCCAGCAGTCCCCAGACAGGGGCGGGCAATCAGCCCCAGCATTTT | CASSPQTGAGNQPQHF | few | TRBJ1-5 | TRBV27 | TRBD1
TGTGCCAGCAGCTTAACCCAGCGGGGGGTCACAGATACGCAGTATTTT | CASSLTQRGVTDTQYF | - | TRBJ2-3 | TRBV7-2 | TRBD2
TGTGCCAGTAGTGTACGAGGTCCCATGAACACTGAAGCTTTCTTT | CASSVRGPMNTEAFF | few | TRBJ1-1 | TRBV19 | -
TGCAGCGCTGACAGGGGGAGTGACACCGGGGAGCTGTTTTTT | CSADRGSDTGELFF | few | TRBJ2-2 | TRBV29-1 | TRBD1
TGTGCCTGGAGTGTACTAGGGACAGCCTATAATTCACCCCTCCACTTT | CAWSVLGTAYNSPLHF | - | TRBJ1-6 | TRBV30 | TRBD1
TGTGCCAGCAGTGAAGGGCAGGGGAATGGCTACACCTTC | CASSEGQGNGYTF | - | TRBJ1-2 | TRBV2 | -
TGTGCCAGCAGCTCCTCAGCGGGGTTCACAGATACGCAGTATTTT | CASSSSAGFTDTQYF | - | TRBJ2-3 | TRBV9 | TRBD2
TGTGCCAGCAGCTGGGACAGGAGGAACACTGAAGCTTTCTTT | CASSWDRRNTEAFF | few | TRBJ1-1 | TRBV5-4 | TRBD1
TGTGCCAGCAGTCCCCGCGGCGGGGGAGGCACCGGGGAGCTGTTTTTT | CASSPRGGGGTGELFF | - | TRBJ2-2 | TRBV27 | TRBD2
TGTGCCAGCAGTTACGGTTTCAGGGGTCGTAATTCACCCCTCCACTTT | CASSYGFRGRNSPLHF | - | TRBJ1-6 | TRBV6-2/TRBV6-3 | -
TGTGCCAGCTCGCGAGGGACACCGGGAAACACCATATATTTT | CASSRGTPGNTIYF | - | TRBJ1-3 | TRBV27 | -
TGTGCCAGCACCCGTTCGGACAGGGCACTACGGGAGCAGTACTTC | CASTRSDRALREQYF | once | TRBJ2-7 | TRBV6-5 | TRBD1
TGTGCCAGCAGCCAGAACCGGAGAACTGAAGCTTTCTTT | CASSQNRRTEAFF | - | TRBJ1-1 | TRBV3-1/TRBV3-2 | -
TGTGCCAGCAGCTTAGAGGTGACAAACTCCTACGAGCAGTACTTC | CASSLEVTNSYEQYF | - | TRBJ2-7 | TRBV11-2 | -
TGTGCCACCCTCCTATCGAGGGGGCGAGGCAATCAGCCCCAGCATTTT | CATLLSRGRGNQPQHF | - | TRBJ1-5 | TRBV28 | TRBD1
TGTGCCAGCAGCCTGGGTTCGGGAGGTACCCACAATGAGCAGTTCTTC | CASSLGSGGTHNEQFF | - | TRBJ2-1 | TRBV3-1/TRBV3-2 | TRBD2
TGTGCCAGCAGCCAAGCCGGGGGACGGCTCTCTGGAAACACCATATATTTT | CASSQAGGRLSGNTIYF | - | TRBJ1-3 | TRBV3-1/TRBV3-2 | -
TGTGCCAGCAGTCTCTCAGGGTACGAGCAGTACTTC | CASSLSGYEQYF | - | TRBJ2-7 | TRBV12-3/TRBV12-4 | -